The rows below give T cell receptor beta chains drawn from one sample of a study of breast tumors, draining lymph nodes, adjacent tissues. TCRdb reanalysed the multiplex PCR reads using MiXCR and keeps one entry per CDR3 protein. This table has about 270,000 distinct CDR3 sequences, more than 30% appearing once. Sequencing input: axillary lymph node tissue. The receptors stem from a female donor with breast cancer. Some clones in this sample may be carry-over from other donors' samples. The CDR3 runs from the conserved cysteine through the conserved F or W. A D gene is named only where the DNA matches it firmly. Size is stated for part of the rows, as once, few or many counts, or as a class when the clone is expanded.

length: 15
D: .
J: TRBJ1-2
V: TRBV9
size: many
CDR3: CASSVAPGADYGYTF
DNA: TGTGCCAGCAGCGTAGCCCCGGGGGCAGACTATGGCTACACCTTC

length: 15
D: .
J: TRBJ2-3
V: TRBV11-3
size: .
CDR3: CANSPQAEDTDTQYF
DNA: TGTGCCAACAGCCCCCAAGCGGAAGACACAGATACGCAGTATTTT

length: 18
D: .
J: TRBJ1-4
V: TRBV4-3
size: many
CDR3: CASSRNLAGGALDEKLFF
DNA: TGCGCCAGCAGCCGAAATTTAGCTGGGGGCGCCTTGGATGAAAAACTGTTTTTT

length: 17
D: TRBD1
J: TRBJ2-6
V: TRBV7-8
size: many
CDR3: CASSLFRGPSGANVLTF
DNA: TGTGCCAGCAGCTTATTTAGGGGGCCCTCTGGGGCCAACGTCCTGACTTTC

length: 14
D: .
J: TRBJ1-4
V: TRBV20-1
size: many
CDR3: CSARETGTNEKLFF
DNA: TGCAGTGCTAGAGAAACAGGGACTAATGAAAAACTGTTTTTT

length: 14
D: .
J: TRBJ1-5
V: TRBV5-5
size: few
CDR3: CASSLYGTNQPQHF
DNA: TGTGCCAGCAGCTTGTACGGGACCAATCAGCCCCAGCATTTT

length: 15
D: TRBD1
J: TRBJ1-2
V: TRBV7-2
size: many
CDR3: CASSVSGQGVGGYTF
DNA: TGTGCCAGCAGCGTATCGGGACAGGGGGTAGGGGGCTACACCTTC

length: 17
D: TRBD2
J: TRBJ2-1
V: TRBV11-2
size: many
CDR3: CASSLDERLANYNEQFF
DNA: TGTGCCAGCAGCTTAGACGAAAGACTAGCGAACTACAATGAGCAGTTCTTC

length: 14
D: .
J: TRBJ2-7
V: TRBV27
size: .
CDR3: CASSLLEGASGRYF
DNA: TGTGCCAGCAGTTTGTTGGAGGGAGCTTCAGGTCGGTACTTC

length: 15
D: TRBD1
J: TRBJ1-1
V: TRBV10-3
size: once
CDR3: CAIKPQGALWTEAFF
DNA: TGTGCCATCAAGCCCCAGGGGGCCTTGTGGACTGAAGCTTTCTTT

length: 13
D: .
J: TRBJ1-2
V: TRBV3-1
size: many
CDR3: CASSQGAVYGYTF
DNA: TGTGCCAGCAGCCAAGGCGCCGTCTATGGCTACACCTTC

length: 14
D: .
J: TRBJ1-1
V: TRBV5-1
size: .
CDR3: CASNPGRQNTEAFF
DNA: TGCGCCAGCAACCCGGGCAGGCAGAACACTGAAGCTTTCTTT

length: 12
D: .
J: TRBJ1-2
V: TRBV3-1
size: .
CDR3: CASSHERQRCTF
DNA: TGTGCCAGCAGCCATGAGAGACAACGCTGCACCTTC

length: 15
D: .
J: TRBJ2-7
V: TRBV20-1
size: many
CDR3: CSALKKGPSSYEQYF
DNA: TGCAGTGCTCTGAAAAAGGGACCTAGCTCCTACGAGCAGTACTTC

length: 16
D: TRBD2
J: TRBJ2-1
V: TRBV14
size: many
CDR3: CASSPTAGAQPNEQFF
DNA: TGTGCCAGCAGCCCAACGGCGGGAGCCCAGCCCAATGAGCAGTTCTTC

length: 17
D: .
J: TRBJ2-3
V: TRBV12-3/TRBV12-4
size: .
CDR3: CASSFGGRAEYTDTQYF
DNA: TGTGCCAGCAGTTTCGGGGGAAGAGCGGAATACACAGATACGCAGTATTTT

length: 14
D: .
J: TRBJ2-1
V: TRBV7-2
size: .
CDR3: CASSLHVPPNEQFF
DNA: TGTGCCAGCAGCTTGCATGTCCCCCCGAATGAGCAGTTCTTC

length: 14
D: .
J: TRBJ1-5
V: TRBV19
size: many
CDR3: CASSPGQPGQPQHF
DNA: TGTGCCAGTAGTCCTGGACAGCCAGGTCAGCCCCAGCATTTT

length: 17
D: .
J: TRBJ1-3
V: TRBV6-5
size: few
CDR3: CASSYSLPGISGNTIYF
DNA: TGTGCCAGCAGTTACTCCCTCCCGGGTATCTCTGGAAACACCATATATTTT

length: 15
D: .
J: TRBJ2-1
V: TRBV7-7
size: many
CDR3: CASSLDQRLGNEQFF
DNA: TGTGCTAGCAGCTTAGATCAGCGGTTGGGAAATGAGCAGTTCTTC

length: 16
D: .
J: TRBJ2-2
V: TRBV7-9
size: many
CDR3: CASTGSGTANTGELFF
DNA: TGTGCCAGCACCGGATCCGGGACCGCGAACACCGGGGAGCTGTTTTTT

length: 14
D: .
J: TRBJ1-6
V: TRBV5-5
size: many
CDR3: CASKGWLDNSPLHF
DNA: TGTGCCAGCAAGGGTTGGTTGGATAATTCACCCCTCCACTTT

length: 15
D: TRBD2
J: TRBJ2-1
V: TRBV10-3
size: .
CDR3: CASSFLAGRRNEQFF
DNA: TGTGCCAGCAGTTTCCTAGCGGGAAGGAGGAATGAGCAGTTCTTC

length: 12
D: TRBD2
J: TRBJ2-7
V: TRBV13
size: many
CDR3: CASSRGLDEQYF
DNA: TGTGCCAGCAGCCGAGGACTAGACGAGCAGTACTTC

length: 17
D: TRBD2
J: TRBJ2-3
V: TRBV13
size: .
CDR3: CASSLGLAGSSTDTQYF
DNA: TGTGCCAGCAGCTTAGGGCTAGCGGGATCTAGCACAGATACGCAGTATTTT

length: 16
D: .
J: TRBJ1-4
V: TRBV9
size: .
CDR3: CASSVGRTASNEKLFF
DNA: TGTGCCAGCAGCGTAGGTCGGACAGCCTCTAATGAAAAACTGTTTTTT

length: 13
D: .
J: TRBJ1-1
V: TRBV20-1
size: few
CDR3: CSARTGKDSEAFF
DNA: TGCAGTGCTAGAACAGGGAAAGACAGTGAAGCTTTCTTT

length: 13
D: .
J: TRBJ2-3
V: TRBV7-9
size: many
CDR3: CASSLGGGITQYF
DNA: TGTGCCAGCAGCTTAGGGGGAGGCATCACGCAGTATTTT

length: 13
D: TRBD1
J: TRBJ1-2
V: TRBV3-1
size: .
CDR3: CASSPGWTGGYTF
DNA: TGTGCCAGCAGCCCTGGATGGACAGGAGGCTACACCTTC

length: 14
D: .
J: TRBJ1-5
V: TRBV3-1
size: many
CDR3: CASSQQGRNQPQHF
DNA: TGTGCCAGCAGCCAACAGGGGAGAAATCAGCCCCAGCATTTT

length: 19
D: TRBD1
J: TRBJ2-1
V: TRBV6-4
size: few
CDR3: CASSDSSGTGTGDYNEQFF
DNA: TGTGCCAGCAGTGACTCTTCCGGGACAGGGACGGGGGACTACAATGAGCAGTTCTTC

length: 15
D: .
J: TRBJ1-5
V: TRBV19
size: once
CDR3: CASSIGSGRIKPQHF
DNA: TGTGCCAGTAGTATAGGGTCCGGGCGAATCAAGCCCCAGCATTTT

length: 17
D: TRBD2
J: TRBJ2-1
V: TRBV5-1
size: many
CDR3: CASSLALAGVGYNEQFF
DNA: TGCGCCAGCAGCTTGGCACTAGCGGGAGTCGGGTACAATGAGCAGTTCTTC

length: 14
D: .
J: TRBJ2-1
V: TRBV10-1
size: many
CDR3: CASSESGWDNEQFF
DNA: TGCGCCAGCAGTGAGTCCGGCTGGGACAATGAGCAGTTCTTC

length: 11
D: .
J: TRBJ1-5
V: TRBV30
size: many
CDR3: CAWSVGQPQHF
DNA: TGTGCCTGGAGTGTCGGCCAGCCCCAGCATTTT

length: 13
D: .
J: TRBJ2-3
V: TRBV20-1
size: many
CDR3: CSASIRKWDTQYF
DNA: TGCAGTGCTAGTATTCGAAAGTGGGATACGCAGTATTTT

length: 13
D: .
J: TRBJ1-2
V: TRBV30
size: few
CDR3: CAWSGGVLYGYTF
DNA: TGTGCCTGGAGTGGCGGGGTCCTCTATGGCTACACCTTC

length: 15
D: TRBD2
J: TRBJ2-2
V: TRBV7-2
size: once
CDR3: CASSVGLANTGELFF
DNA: TGTGCCAGCAGCGTTGGACTAGCAAACACCGGGGAGCTGTTTTTC

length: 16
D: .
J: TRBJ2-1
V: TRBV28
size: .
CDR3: CASSDRQASSYNEQFF
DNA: TGTGCCAGCAGTGATCGACAGGCTAGCTCCTACAATGAGCAGTTCTTC

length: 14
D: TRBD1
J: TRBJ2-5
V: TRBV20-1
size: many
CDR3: CSASITGAEATQYF
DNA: TGCAGTGCTAGTATTACAGGGGCGGAAGCGACCCAGTACTTC

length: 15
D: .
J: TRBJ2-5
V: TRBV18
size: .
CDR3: CASSLPLGAKETQYF
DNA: TGTGCCAGCTCACTCCCCTTGGGTGCAAAAGAGACCCAGTACTTC

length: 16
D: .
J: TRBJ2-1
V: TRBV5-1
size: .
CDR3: CASSLVAGASCNEQFF
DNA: TGCGCCAGCAGCTTGGTCGCGGGGGCCTCCTGCAATGAGCAGTTCTTC

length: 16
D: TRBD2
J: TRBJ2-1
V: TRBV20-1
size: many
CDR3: CSASSPGTNSYNEQFF
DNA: TGCAGTGCTAGTTCGCCCGGGACTAACTCCTACAATGAGCAGTTCTTC

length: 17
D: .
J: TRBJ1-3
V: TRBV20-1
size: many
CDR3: CSAFSGTYAISGNTIYF
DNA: TGCAGTGCTTTTAGCGGGACCTATGCGATCTCTGGAAACACCATATATTTT

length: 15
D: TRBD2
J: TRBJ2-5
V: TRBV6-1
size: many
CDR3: CASSLVAGAESPQYF
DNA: TGTGCCAGCAGCCTCGTAGCGGGAGCTGAGAGTCCCCAGTACTTC

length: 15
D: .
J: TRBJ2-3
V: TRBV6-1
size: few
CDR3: CASSYSGTITDTQYF
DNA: TGTGCCAGCAGTTACTCCGGGACCATAACAGATACGCAGTATTTT

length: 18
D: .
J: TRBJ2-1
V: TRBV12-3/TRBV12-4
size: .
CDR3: CASSHGGIGGLSNYEQFF
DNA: TGTGCCAGCAGCCACGGTGGGATAGGGGGACTTTCTAACTATGAGCAGTTCTTC

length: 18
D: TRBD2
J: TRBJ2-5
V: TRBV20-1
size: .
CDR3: CSARALRLAAIFQGTQYF
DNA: TGCAGTGCTAGGGCTTTGAGACTAGCGGCAATATTTCAAGGGACCCAGTACTTC

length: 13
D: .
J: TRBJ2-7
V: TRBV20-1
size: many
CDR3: CSARAPGYAEQYF
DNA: TGCAGTGCTAGAGCCCCAGGGTACGCCGAGCAGTACTTC

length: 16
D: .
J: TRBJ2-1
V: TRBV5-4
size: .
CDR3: CASSQESDSSYNEQFF
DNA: TGTGCCAGCAGCCAAGAATCGGACAGCTCCTACAATGAGCAGTTCTTC

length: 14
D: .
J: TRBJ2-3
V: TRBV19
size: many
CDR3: CASSTQGFTDTQYF
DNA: TGTGCCAGTAGCACACAGGGCTTCACAGATACGCAGTATTTT

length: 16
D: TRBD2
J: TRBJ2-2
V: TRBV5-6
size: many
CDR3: CASSLGTSANTGELFF
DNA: TGTGCCAGCAGCTTGGGGACTAGCGCGAACACCGGGGAGCTGTTTTTT

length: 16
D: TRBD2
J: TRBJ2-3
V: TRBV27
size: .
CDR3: CASSLQAGGSTDTQYF
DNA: TGTGCCAGCAGTTTGCAAGCGGGAGGGAGCACAGATACGCAGTATTTT

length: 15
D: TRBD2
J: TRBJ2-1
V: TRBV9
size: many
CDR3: CASSPGGTSSAEQFF
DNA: TGTGCCAGCAGCCCGGGTGGGACTAGCTCAGCTGAGCAGTTCTTC

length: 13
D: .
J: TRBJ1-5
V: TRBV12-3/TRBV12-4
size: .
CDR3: CASSRSGNQPQHF
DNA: TGTGCCAGCAGCCGTAGCGGGAATCAGCCCCAGCATTTT

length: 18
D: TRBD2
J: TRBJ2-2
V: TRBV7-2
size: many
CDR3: CASSSTGRAGEFTWELFF
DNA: TGTGCCAGCAGCTCCACGGGACGAGCGGGAGAGTTCACCTGGGAGCTGTTTTTT